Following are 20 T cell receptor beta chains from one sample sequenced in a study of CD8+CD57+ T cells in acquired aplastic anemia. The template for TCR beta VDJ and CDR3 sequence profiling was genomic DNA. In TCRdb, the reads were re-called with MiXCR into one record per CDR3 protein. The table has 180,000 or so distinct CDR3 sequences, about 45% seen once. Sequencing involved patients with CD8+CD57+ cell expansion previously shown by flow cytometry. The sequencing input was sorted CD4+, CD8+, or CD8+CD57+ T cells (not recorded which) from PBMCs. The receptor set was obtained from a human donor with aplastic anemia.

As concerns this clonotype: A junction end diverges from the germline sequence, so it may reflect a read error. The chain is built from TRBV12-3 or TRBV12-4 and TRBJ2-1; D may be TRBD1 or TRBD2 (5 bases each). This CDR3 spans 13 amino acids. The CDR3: CAISAGGSGEQFF. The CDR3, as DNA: TGTGCCATCAGTGCTGGGGGATCGGGTGAGCAGTTCTTC.

CDR3 in amino acids: CASSEPAGVSETQYF. The CDR3 DNA is TGTGCCAGCAGTGAACCAGCGGGGGTGTCAGAGACCCAGTACTTC. V and J are TRBV25-1 and TRBJ2-5; TRBD2 agrees at 8 bases. The CDR3 extends over 15 amino acids. Germline lookup yields CDR1 MGHDK and CDR2 SYGVNS. Trimming took 2 bases from V and 4 from J; bases not matched to a gene: 6.

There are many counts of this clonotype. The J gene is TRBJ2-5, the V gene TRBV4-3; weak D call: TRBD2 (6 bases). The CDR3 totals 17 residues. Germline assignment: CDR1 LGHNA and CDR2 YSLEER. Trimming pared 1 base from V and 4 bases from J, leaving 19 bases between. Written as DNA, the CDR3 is TGCGCCAGCAGCCAAGCAGGGACTCCCAGTAGCGCAGAGACCCAGTACTTC. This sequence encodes CASSQAGTPSSAETQYF.

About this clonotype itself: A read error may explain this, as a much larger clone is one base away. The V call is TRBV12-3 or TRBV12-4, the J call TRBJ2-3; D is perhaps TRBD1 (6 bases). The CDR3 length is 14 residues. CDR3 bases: TGTGCCAGCAGTTTTTATGGGGACACAGATACGCGGTATTTT. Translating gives CASSFYGDTDTRYF.

The CDR3, as DNA: TGTGCCAGCAGCTTTAGCGGGGGGGTCCGTGCCGGGGAGCTGTTTTTT. Its translation is CASSFSGGVRAGELFF. The chain has TRBV7-6 and TRBJ2-2; 11 bases match TRBD2. The germline gives CDR1 SGHVS, CDR2 FNYEAQ. The ends lost 3 bases at V and 6 bases at J; junction bases unmatched: 6. CDR3 size: 16 residues.

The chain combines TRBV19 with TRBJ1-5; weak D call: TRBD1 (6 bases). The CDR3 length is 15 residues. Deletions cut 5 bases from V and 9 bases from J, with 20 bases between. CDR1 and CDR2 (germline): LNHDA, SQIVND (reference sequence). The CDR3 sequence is CASSPTGEGYAPQHF. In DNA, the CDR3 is TGTGCCAGTAGTCCGACAGGAGAGGGATATGCGCCCCAGCATTTT.

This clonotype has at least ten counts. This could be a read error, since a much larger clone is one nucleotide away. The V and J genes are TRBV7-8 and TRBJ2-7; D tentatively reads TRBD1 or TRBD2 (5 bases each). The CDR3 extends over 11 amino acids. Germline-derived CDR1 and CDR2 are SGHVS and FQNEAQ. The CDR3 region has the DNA TGTGCCTGCAGCCCAGAGGGGGAGCAGTACTTC. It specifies CACSPEGEQYF. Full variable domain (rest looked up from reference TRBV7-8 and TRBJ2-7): GAGVSQSPRYKVAKRGQDVALRCDPISGHVSLFWYQQALGQGPEFLTYFQNEAQLDKSGLPSDRFFAERPEGSVSTLKIQRTQQEDSAVYLCACSPEGEQYFGPGTRLTVT.

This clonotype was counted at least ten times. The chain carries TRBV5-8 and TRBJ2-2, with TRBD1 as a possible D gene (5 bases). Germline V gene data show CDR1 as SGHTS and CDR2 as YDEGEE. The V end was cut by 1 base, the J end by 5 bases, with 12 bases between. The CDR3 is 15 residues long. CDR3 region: CASSLTNQGTGELFF. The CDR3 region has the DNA TGTGCCAGCAGCTTGACGAACCAGGGAACCGGGGAGCTGTTTTTT.

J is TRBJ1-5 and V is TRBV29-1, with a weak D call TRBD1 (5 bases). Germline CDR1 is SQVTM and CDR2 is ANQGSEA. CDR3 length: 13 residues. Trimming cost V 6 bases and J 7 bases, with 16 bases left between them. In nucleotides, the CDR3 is TGCAGCGTGGAATGGGACCCGGGGCAGCCCCAGCATTTT. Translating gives CSVEWDPGQPQHF.

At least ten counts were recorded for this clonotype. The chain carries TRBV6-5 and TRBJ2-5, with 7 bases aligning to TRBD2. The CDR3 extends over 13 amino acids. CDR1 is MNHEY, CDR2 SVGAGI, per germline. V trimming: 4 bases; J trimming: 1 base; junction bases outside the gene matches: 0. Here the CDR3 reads CASSWEGQETQYF. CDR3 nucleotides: TGTGCCAGCAGTTGGGAGGGCCAAGAGACCCAGTACTTC.

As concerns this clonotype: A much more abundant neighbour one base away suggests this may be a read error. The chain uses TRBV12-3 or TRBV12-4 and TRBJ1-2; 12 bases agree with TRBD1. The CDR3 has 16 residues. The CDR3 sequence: CVSSAGTGGLKRGYTF. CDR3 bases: TGTGTCAGCAGTGCCGGGACAGGGGGCTTAAAGAGAGGCTACACCTTC.

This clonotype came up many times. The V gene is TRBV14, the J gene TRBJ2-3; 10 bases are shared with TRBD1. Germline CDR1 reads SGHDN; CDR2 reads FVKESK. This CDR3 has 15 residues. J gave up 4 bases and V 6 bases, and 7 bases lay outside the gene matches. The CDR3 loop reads CASSHWGQGSDTQYF. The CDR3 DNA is TGTGCCAGCAGTCATTGGGGACAGGGGTCAGATACGCAGTATTTT.

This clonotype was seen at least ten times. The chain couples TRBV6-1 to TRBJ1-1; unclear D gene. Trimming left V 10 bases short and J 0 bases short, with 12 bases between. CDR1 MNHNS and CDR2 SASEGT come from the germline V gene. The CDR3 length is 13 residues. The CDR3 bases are TGTGCCACAGTTGGAGCTTTGAACACTGAAGCTTTCTTT. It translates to CATVGALNTEAFF.

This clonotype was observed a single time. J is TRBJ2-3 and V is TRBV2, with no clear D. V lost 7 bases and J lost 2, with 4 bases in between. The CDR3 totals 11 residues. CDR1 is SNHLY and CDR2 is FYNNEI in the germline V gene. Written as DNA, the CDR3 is TGTGCCAGCATTCACACAGATACGCAGTATTTT. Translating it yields CASIHTDTQYF. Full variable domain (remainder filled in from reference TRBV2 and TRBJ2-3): EPEVTQTPSHQVTQMGQEVILRCVPISNHLYFYWYRQILGQKVEFLVSFYNNEISEKSEIFDDQFSVERPDGSNFTLKIRSTKLEDSAMYFCASIHTDTQYFGPGTRLTVL.

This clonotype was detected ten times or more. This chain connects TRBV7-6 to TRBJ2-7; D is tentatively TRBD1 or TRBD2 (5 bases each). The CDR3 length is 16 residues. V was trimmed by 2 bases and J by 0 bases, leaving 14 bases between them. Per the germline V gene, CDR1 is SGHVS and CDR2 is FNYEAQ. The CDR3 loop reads CASSLRGRRASYEQYF. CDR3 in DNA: TGTGCCAGCAGCTTAAGGGGACGGAGAGCCTCCTACGAGCAGTACTTC.

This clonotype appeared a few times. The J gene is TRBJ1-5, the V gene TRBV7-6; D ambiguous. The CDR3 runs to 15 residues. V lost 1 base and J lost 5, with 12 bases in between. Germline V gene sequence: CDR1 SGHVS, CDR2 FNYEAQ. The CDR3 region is CASSLGRGLYQPQHF. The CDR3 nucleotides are TGTGCCAGCAGCTTAGGCCGGGGTTTGTATCAGCCCCAGCATTTT.

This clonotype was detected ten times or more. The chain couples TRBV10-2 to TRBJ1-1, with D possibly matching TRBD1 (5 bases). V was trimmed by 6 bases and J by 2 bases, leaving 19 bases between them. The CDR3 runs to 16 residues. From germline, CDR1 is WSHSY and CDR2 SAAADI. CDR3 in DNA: TGCGCCAGCAGGGGGGACTCCAAAGAGGGAAACACTGAAGCTTTCTTT. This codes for CASRGDSKEGNTEAFF.

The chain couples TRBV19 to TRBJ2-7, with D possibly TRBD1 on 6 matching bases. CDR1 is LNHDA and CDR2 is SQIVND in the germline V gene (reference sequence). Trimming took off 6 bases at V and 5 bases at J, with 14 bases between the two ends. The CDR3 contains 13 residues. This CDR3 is CASSIRDTNEQYF. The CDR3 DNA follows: TGTGCCAGTAGCATCCGGGACACCAACGAGCAGTACTTC.

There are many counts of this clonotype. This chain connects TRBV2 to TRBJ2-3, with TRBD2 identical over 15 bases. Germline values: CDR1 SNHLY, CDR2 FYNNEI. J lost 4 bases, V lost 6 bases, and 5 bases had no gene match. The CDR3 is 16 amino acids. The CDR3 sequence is CASRARTSGGADTQYF. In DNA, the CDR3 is TGTGCCAGCAGAGCAAGGACTAGCGGGGGGGCAGATACGCAGTATTTT.

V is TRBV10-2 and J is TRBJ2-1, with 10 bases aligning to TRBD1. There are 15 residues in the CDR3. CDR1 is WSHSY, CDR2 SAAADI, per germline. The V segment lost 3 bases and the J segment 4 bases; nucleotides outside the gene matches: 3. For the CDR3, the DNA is TGCGCCAGCAGTGACCGGGACAGGGGATACAATGAGCAGTTCTTC. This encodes CASSDRDRGYNEQFF.